A single sample gave rise to the 26 T cell receptor beta chains below, sequenced in a study of shared clonotypes between healthy human individuals (TCRdb year 2020). CD8 naive samples consisted of CD45RO-negative cells that were positively selected for CCR7, yielding a CD45RA+CCR7+ population without TemRA cells. Library construction relied on the immunoSEQ multiplex PCR assay. TCRdb provides this immuneACCESS table in a form limited to in-frame rearrangements. Some clones are lacking; in checked studies, under half of them reflect an unresolved V gene, and why the rest are absent is not known. Counted in this sample were about 2.1 million clones; 93% of them appeared once. 1.5% to 2% of the sample comes from the top ten. Sequencing was carried out using naive CD8+ T cells from PBMCs. The sample's cell subset or site, from its label and the paper: CD45RA+CCR7+. The receptors here all came from a man aged 18 to 35 in good health. Some clones in this sample may be carry-over from other donors' samples.

V usage is TRBV9 and J usage is TRBJ2-3; 8 bases line up with TRBD2. CDR3 length: 15 residues. Per germline, CDR1 SGDLS and CDR2 YYNGEE. V was clipped by 0 bases and J by 4 bases; unmatched bases: 4. The CDR3 bases are TGTGCCAGCAGCGTAGAGGGACTAGATGCAGATACGCAGTATTTT. Residues: CASSVEGLDADTQYF. The whole variable domain, remainder taken from reference TRBV9 and TRBJ2-3, is DSGVTQTPKHLITATGQRVTLRCSPRSGDLSVYWYQQSLDQGLQFLIQYYNGEERAKGNILERFSAQQFPDLHSELNLSSLELGDSALYFCASSVEGLDADTQYFGPGTRLTVL.

This rearrangement joins TRBV28 to TRBJ2-7; no firm D call. This CDR3 is built from 12 residues. V was pared by 2 bases and J by 6 bases, with 8 bases between. Germline CDR1 MDHEN, CDR2 SYDVKM. CDR3 sequence: CASSLRWGEQYF. The CDR3 DNA reads TGTGCCAGCAGTTTACGATGGGGCGAGCAGTACTTC.

This chain uses TRBV27 with TRBJ1-1, with no clear D. This CDR3 is built from 13 residues. Deletions cut 0 bases from V and 5 bases from J, with 7 bases between. CDR1 is MNHEY and CDR2 is SMNVEV in the germline V gene (reference sequence). CDR3 protein: CASSLSHKTEAFF. DNA of the CDR3: TGTGCCAGCAGTTTATCCCACAAGACTGAAGCTTTCTTT.

This clone was found a few times. This chain uses TRBV2 with TRBJ1-5, with TRBD1 identical over 8 bases. CDR3 length equals 14 residues. Germline-derived CDR1 and CDR2 are SNHLY and FYNNEI. The J segment lost 2 bases and the V segment lost 6 bases, leaving 3 bases of the junction unmatched. The CDR3 is CASRAGQGNQPQHF. The CDR3, as DNA: TGTGCCAGCAGGGCGGGACAGGGCAATCAGCCCCAGCATTTT. Together with reference TRBV2 and TRBJ1-5, the CDR3 gives the full variable domain: EPEVTQTPSHQVTQMGQEVILRCVPISNHLYFYWYRQILGQKVEFLVSFYNNEISEKSEIFDDQFSVERPDGSNFTLKIRSTKLEDSAMYFCASRAGQGNQPQHFGDGTRLSIL.

This clone came up once. Other DNA sequences in this specimen translate into the identical CDR3. This chain joins TRBV5-1 and TRBJ2-3, with unresolved D. Germline CDR1 reads SGHRS; CDR2 reads YFSETQ. There are 15 residues in the CDR3. The ends were cut back, 0 bases at V and 0 bases at J, with 8 bases in the middle. The CDR3 DNA follows: TGCGCCAGCAGCTTGGAGGGATTTAGCACAGATACGCAGTATTTT. This translates into CASSLEGFSTDTQYF.

The rearrangement uses TRBV19 and TRBJ1-1; no reliable D call. V was cut by 7 bases and J by 6 bases, with 12 bases left in between. Germline V lookup: CDR1 LNHDA, CDR2 SQIVND (reference sequence). This CDR3 spans 12 amino acids. The CDR3, as DNA: TGTGCCAGTAAAACGGCCAGCGCTGAAGCTTTCTTT. It encodes CASKTASAEAFF.

Points on this clone: Other nucleotide sequences from this sample produce the same CDR3. The chain joins TRBV27 to TRBJ2-7; 9 nucleotides align to TRBD1. The CDR3 consists of 13 residues. Germline V gene lookup returns CDR1 MNHEY and CDR2 SMNVEV (reference sequence). V gave up 5 bases and J gave up 6 bases; unmatched junction bases: 5. CDR3 nucleotide sequence: TGTGCCAGCAGTCCGGACAGGGGCGGCGAGCAGTACTTC. Its translation: CASSPDRGGEQYF.

The chain carries TRBV5-1 and TRBJ1-2; D is possibly TRBD1 (5 bases). V dropped 6 bases and J dropped 8 bases, with 41 bases sitting between them. Germline V lookup: CDR1 SGHRS, CDR2 YFSETQ. The CDR3 sequence is 21 residues long. The CDR3 coding sequence is TGCGCCAGCACCTTCGGTGGGCACCGGGACGTCGAAGTTGGGGCCTGGGGGGGCTACACCTTC. Amino acid sequence: CASTFGGHRDVEVGAWGGYTF.

This chain links TRBV14 with TRBJ1-2; D is undetermined. The CDR3 totals 14 residues. Per the germline V gene, CDR1 is SGHDN and CDR2 is FVKESK. Trimming stripped 0 bases from V and 2 bases from J, with 7 bases between. This CDR3 is CASSQDRTNYGYTF. CDR3 coding DNA: TGTGCCAGCAGCCAAGATCGGACCAACTATGGCTACACCTTC.

To note about this clone: Other nucleotide sequences from this sample produce the same CDR3. The rearrangement uses TRBV27 and TRBJ1-5, with 8 bases lining up with TRBD1. There are 14 residues in the CDR3. Germline CDR1 MNHEY, CDR2 SMNVEV (reference sequence). After removal of 7 bases from V and 1 base from J, the junction contained 3 bases not matched to a gene. CDR3 loop: CASTRTGSNQPQHF. CDR3 coding DNA: TGTGCCAGCACCCGGACAGGGAGCAATCAGCCCCAGCATTTT.

The chain couples TRBV7-8 to TRBJ1-2; D remains unclear. Germline loops: CDR1 SGHVS, CDR2 FQNEAQ. The V end was cut by 4 bases, the J end by 1 base, with 16 bases between. The CDR3 sequence is 16 residues long. The CDR3 bases are TGTGCCAGCAGCTATAGGCGCATCGGCAGTAACTATGGCTACACCTTC. Translating gives CASSYRRIGSNYGYTF.

This clone was seen a single time. The chain joins TRBV14 to TRBJ2-7; D gene unclear. CDR3 size: 12 residues. The V and J ends lost 2 bases and 5 bases respectively, with 7 bases between them. CDR1 and CDR2 from the germline V gene are SGHDN and FVKESK. The CDR3 spells CASSQNRDEQYF. In DNA, the CDR3 is TGTGCCAGCAGCCAAAACCGGGACGAGCAGTACTTC.

J is TRBJ2-1 and V is TRBV27; 10 nucleotides align to TRBD2. Germline V gene lookup returns CDR1 MNHEY and CDR2 SMNVEV (reference sequence). The CDR3 runs 16 residues. J lost 4 bases, V lost 5 bases, and 8 bases had no gene match. DNA for the CDR3: TGTGCCAGCAGTACACTACTAGCGGGACTTTACAATGAGCAGTTCTTC. It encodes CASSTLLAGLYNEQFF.

The genes are TRBV27 and TRBJ2-3, with D unresolved. Trimming shortened V by 6 bases and J by 10 bases, and 17 bases separated the two germline ends. The CDR3 has 13 amino acids. Germline V gene sequence: CDR1 MNHEY, CDR2 SMNVEV (reference sequence). The CDR3 region is CASRQRAGQAQYF. Here the CDR3 DNA reads TGTGCCAGCAGACAACGCGCTGGGCAGGCGCAGTATTTT.

Of note for this clone: Other DNA variants within this sample encode the same CDR3. J is TRBJ2-7 and V is TRBV18; no reliable D call. Trimming shortened V by 4 bases and J by 0 bases, and 1 base separated the two germline ends. The CDR3 spans 11 residues. Germline values: CDR1 KGHSH, CDR2 LQKENI. The CDR3 is CASSRSYEQYF. CDR3 nucleotide sequence: TGTGCCAGCTCACGCTCCTACGAGCAGTACTTC.

The rearrangement links TRBV6-1 to TRBJ2-7; 10 bases match TRBD2. Germline-derived CDR1 and CDR2 are MNHNS and SASEGT. This CDR3 is built from 15 residues. Losses at the gene ends were 5 bases for V and 2 bases for J; bases not matched to a gene: 6. The CDR3 bases are TGTGCCAGCAGTCCAAGAGGGACTAGCGCCTACGAGCAGTACTTC. Its protein product is CASSPRGTSAYEQYF.

Note on this clone: Within the sample, other DNA sequences also encode this same CDR3. The V gene is TRBV27, the J gene TRBJ2-7; 11 nucleotides agree with TRBD1. The CDR3 length is 14 residues. Germline-derived CDR1 and CDR2 are MNHEY and SMNVEV (reference sequence). J gave up 3 bases and V 6 bases, and 4 bases lay outside the gene matches. The CDR3 protein is CASSGTGGVYEQYF. The CDR3 nucleotides read TGTGCCAGCAGCGGGACAGGGGGGGTCTACGAGCAGTACTTC.

The genes are TRBV9 and TRBJ2-7; the D call may be TRBD1 or TRBD2 (5 bases each). Germline CDR1 SGDLS, CDR2 YYNGEE. This CDR3 is 15 amino acids long. Trimming removed 3 bases at V and 1 base at J, with 14 bases between. The CDR3 bases are TGTGCCAGCAGCGCCGCAGCGGACATTTCCTACGAGCAGTACTTC. This translates into CASSAAADISYEQYF.

The V gene is TRBV13, the J gene TRBJ2-2; possibly TRBD1 for D (5 bases). The CDR3 runs to 15 residues. Between the trimmed V and J ends, which lost 1 base and 5 bases, there was a span of 11 bases. CDR1 and CDR2 from the germline V gene are PRHDT and FYEKMQ (reference sequence). The CDR3 DNA sequence: TGTGCCAGCAGCTTAGTTGGCAGGGATACCGGGGAGCTGTTTTTT. Translating it yields CASSLVGRDTGELFF.

The J gene is TRBJ2-7, the V gene TRBV6-6; the D gene is possibly TRBD2 (6 bases). V was pared by 0 bases and J by 4 bases, with 13 bases between. CDR1 and CDR2 from the germline V gene are MNHNY and SVGAGI (reference sequence). The CDR3 has 15 amino acids. The CDR3 region has the DNA TGTGCCAGCAGTTACTCTCGCGGGATCTCTTACGAGCAGTACTTC. Amino acid sequence: CASSYSRGISYEQYF.

The V gene is TRBV7-9, the J gene TRBJ2-7, with D uncertain. Germline loops: CDR1 SEHNR, CDR2 FQNEAQ (reference sequence). Trimming took off 0 bases at V and 0 bases at J, with 12 bases between the two ends. The CDR3 spans 16 residues. CDR3 in amino acids: CASSLAAEIHSYEQYF. DNA of the CDR3: TGTGCCAGCAGCTTAGCCGCGGAGATACACTCCTACGAGCAGTACTTC.

In the case of this clone: Other DNA sequences from this sample encode an identical CDR3 as well. The chain has TRBV28 and TRBJ1-2; 11 bases are shared with TRBD1. Germline-derived CDR1 and CDR2 are MDHEN and SYDVKM. CDR3 length: 15 residues. The ends lost 5 bases at V and 2 bases at J; junction bases unmatched: 4. CDR3 loop: CASSPRTGGNYGYTF. The CDR3 nucleotides read TGTGCCAGCAGTCCTCGGACAGGGGGCAACTATGGCTACACCTTC.

The J gene is TRBJ2-1, the V gene TRBV5-6; D is perhaps TRBD1 or TRBD2 (8 bases each). Germline CDR1 SGHDT, CDR2 YYEEEE. The V end was cut by 5 bases, the J end by 15 bases, with 18 bases between. CDR3 length: 12 residues. The CDR3 region has the DNA TGTGCCAGCAGTCCATTAGCGGGGACAGGGTTCTTC. This encodes CASSPLAGTGFF.

J is TRBJ2-7 and V is TRBV7-9; the match to TRBD1 covers 8 bases. The CDR3 spans 14 residues. V was clipped by 3 bases and J by 1 base; unmatched bases: 2. Germline CDR1 and CDR2: SEHNR and FQNEAQ (reference sequence). The DNA for the CDR3 is TGTGCCAGCAGCTTGACAGGGGATTCCTACGAGCAGTACTTC. Translated: CASSLTGDSYEQYF.

This chain connects TRBV10-3 to TRBJ2-2, with no clear D. Germline V CDR1 and CDR2: ENHRY, SYGVKD. Trimming pared 0 bases from V and 5 bases from J, leaving 10 bases between. This CDR3 is built from 15 residues. CDR3 sequence: CAISESGWRTGELFF. The CDR3 region has the DNA TGTGCCATCAGTGAGTCAGGGTGGAGAACCGGGGAGCTGTTTTTT.

The chain links TRBV6-5 to TRBJ1-2, with D tentatively TRBD1 (5 bases). CDR3 length: 13 residues. The V gene lost 2 bases and the J gene lost 8 bases, with 12 bases spanning the gap. CDR1 and CDR2 (germline): MNHEY, SVGAGI. CDR3 DNA sequence: TGTGCCAGCAGTTACGAGGGGAGGAACGGCTACACCTTC. Residues: CASSYEGRNGYTF.